Following are 25 T cell receptor beta chains from one sample sequenced in a study of shared clonotypes between healthy human individuals. Profiling relied on immunoSEQ multiplex PCR, and the TCRdb table lists in-frame clones only, not all of them. The data hold about 92,000 clones, with 60% to 70% observed a single time. Material: memory CD8+ T cells sorted from blood. Regarding subset: CD45RO+ cells pooled with CCR7-negative TemRA cells. All receptors come from a man younger than 45 in good health.

The table lists this clone with many counts. The V call is TRBV29-1, the J call TRBJ2-1, with D perhaps matching TRBD2 (5 bases). V lost 7 bases, J lost 2 bases, and 12 bases lay in between. This CDR3 has 13 amino acids. Germline-derived CDR1 and CDR2 are SQVTM and ANQGSEA. The CDR3 nucleotides are TGCAGCGCCAGGACTTTCACCTACAATGAGCAGTTCTTC. It codes for CSARTFTYNEQFF.

The rearrangement uses TRBV5-1 and TRBJ2-2; D call uncertain. With 2 bases removed from V and 11 bases from J, the gap between germline ends came to 16 bases. Germline CDR1 is SGHRS and CDR2 is YFSETQ. There are 14 residues in the CDR3. CDR3 DNA sequence: TGCGCCAGCAGCTTCACGGGTGGAATGGGTGAGCTGTTTTTT. Translating gives CASSFTGGMGELFF.

The chain employs TRBV5-5 and TRBJ1-1; D gene uncertain. The CDR3 loop spans 16 amino acids. V was trimmed by 2 bases and J by 5 bases, leaving 19 bases between them. Germline CDR1 is SGHKS and CDR2 is YYEKEE (reference sequence). CDR3 DNA sequence: TGTGCCAGCAGCTTTACCGGGATCCAGACGGGGACTGAAGCTTTCTTT. Encoded protein: CASSFTGIQTGTEAFF.

The chain links TRBV6-1 to TRBJ2-6; D call uncertain. This CDR3 region has 14 residues. Germline lookup yields CDR1 MNHNS and CDR2 SASEGT. Trimming shortened V by 4 bases and J by 0 bases, and 4 bases separated the two germline ends. In DNA form, the CDR3 reads TGTGCCAGCAGTGGCGCCTCTGGGGCCAACGTCCTGACTTTC. Amino acid sequence: CASSGASGANVLTF.

The V and J genes are TRBV19 and TRBJ2-3; D call uncertain. The CDR3 is 11 residues long. Germline V CDR1 and CDR2: LNHDA, SQIVND (reference sequence). The V end was cut by 9 bases, the J end by 6 bases, with 10 bases between. The CDR3 bases are TGTGCCAGCGCAATTGGCGATACGCAGTATTTT. Protein product: CASAIGDTQYF.

The chain uses TRBV2 and TRBJ2-1, with 14 bases lining up with TRBD2. The CDR3 totals 20 residues. V lost 4 bases to trimming and J lost 0 bases; unmatched junction nucleotides: 11. Germline V lookup: CDR1 SNHLY, CDR2 FYNNEI. The CDR3 is CASSGGLAGDLVSSYNEQFF. The DNA for the CDR3 is TGTGCCAGCAGTGGGGGACTAGCGGGAGACTTGGTAAGCTCCTACAATGAGCAGTTCTTC.

This clone turned up a few times. V is TRBV18 and J is TRBJ2-7; D possibly uses TRBD1 or TRBD2 (8 bases each). CDR1 is KGHSH, CDR2 LQKENI, per germline. Trimming removed 3 bases from V and 5 bases from J, with 17 bases in between. The CDR3 spans 15 residues. In nucleotides, the CDR3 is TGTGCCAGCTCACCCATTAGCGGGACAGGCCACGAGCAGTACTTC. Protein sequence: CASSPISGTGHEQYF. Full variable domain (missing parts from reference TRBV18 and TRBJ2-7): NAGVMQNPRHLVRRRGQEARLRCSPMKGHSHVYWYRQLPEEGLKFMVYLQKENIIDESGMPKERFSAEFPKEGPSILRIQQVVRGDSAAYFCASSPISGTGHEQYFGPGTRLTVT.

This clone was detected only once. The J gene is TRBJ2-1, the V gene TRBV5-1, with D perhaps matching TRBD1 or TRBD2 (5 bases each). V was cut by 0 bases and J by 4 bases, with 11 bases left in between. Germline V lookup: CDR1 SGHRS, CDR2 YFSETQ. The CDR3 consists of 15 residues. CDR3 sequence: CASSLDPGRYNEQFF. In nucleotides, the CDR3 is TGCGCCAGCAGCTTGGATCCAGGGAGATACAATGAGCAGTTCTTC.

The chain carries TRBV5-1 and TRBJ1-1; D not certain. CDR1 is SGHRS and CDR2 is YFSETQ in the germline V gene. Trimming shortened V by 0 bases and J by 7 bases, and 7 bases separated the two germline ends. CDR3 length equals 12 residues. The CDR3 here is CASSLEADEAFF. The CDR3 bases are TGCGCCAGCAGCTTGGAAGCCGATGAAGCTTTCTTT.

This chain joins TRBV5-6 and TRBJ2-7; no clear D gene. The V gene's germline CDR1 is SGHDT and CDR2 YYEEEE. This CDR3 comprises 13 residues. V shed 0 bases and J shed 4 bases, with 8 bases lying between them. This chain's CDR3 is CASSLEGGYEQYF. The CDR3 DNA reads as TGTGCCAGCAGCTTGGAAGGCGGTTACGAGCAGTACTTC.

V usage is TRBV10-2 and J usage is TRBJ2-7; D possibly corresponds to TRBD2 (5 bases). CDR3 length: 13 amino acids. Germline V CDR1 and CDR2: WSHSY, SAAADI. Trimming left V 7 bases short and J 2 bases short, with 12 bases between. Here the CDR3 reads CASNDAGAYEQYF. For the CDR3, the DNA is TGCGCCAGCAACGACGCCGGGGCCTACGAGCAGTACTTC.

The V and J genes are TRBV25-1 and TRBJ2-1; TRBD1 matches 7 bases. V lost 6 bases to trimming and J lost 8 bases; unmatched junction nucleotides: 4. Germline CDR1 and CDR2: MGHDK and SYGVNS. This CDR3 contains 12 residues. The CDR3 bases are TGTGCCAGCAGGACAGGGATATATGAGCAGTTCTTC. It encodes CASRTGIYEQFF. The entire variable domain, with the rest obtained from reference TRBV25-1 and TRBJ2-1, is as follows: EADIYQTPRYLVIGTGKKITLECSQTMGHDKMYWYQQDPGMELHLIHYSYGVNSTEKGDLSSESTVSRIRTEHFPLTLESARPSHTSQYLCASRTGIYEQFFGPGTRLTVL.

This clone was seen a few times. The J gene is TRBJ2-1, the V gene TRBV7-8, with D hard to call. The CDR3 runs to 14 residues. Trimming took 5 bases from V and 5 from J, leaving 13 bases between them. Germline V CDR1 and CDR2: SGHVS, FQNEAQ. The CDR3: CASSPLVINNEQFF. The CDR3 bases are TGTGCCAGCAGCCCCCTAGTTATCAACAATGAGCAGTTCTTC.

The chain links TRBV29-1 to TRBJ2-1, with 12 positions matching TRBD2. Losses at the gene ends were 0 bases for V and 7 bases for J; bases not matched to a gene: 4. Germline CDR1 is SQVTM and CDR2 is ANQGSEA. The CDR3 length is 15 residues. CDR3 nucleotide sequence: TGCAGCGTTGAAGAGGCTAGCGGGAGGGAAAATGAGCAGTTCTTC. Its translation is CSVEEASGRENEQFF.

The chain carries TRBV7-2 and TRBJ1-2, with TRBD1 as a possible D gene (6 bases). Trimming pared 2 bases from V and 4 bases from J, leaving 14 bases between. The CDR3 runs to 15 residues. Germline CDR1 is SGHTA and CDR2 is FQGNSA. The CDR3 DNA follows: TGTGCCAGCAGCTTATTTGGGGGCGGGAGCTATGGCTACACCTTC. Its translation: CASSLFGGGSYGYTF.

The V call is TRBV7-6, the J call TRBJ2-7, with 7 bases aligning to TRBD2. This CDR3 is built from 14 residues. Germline V CDR1 and CDR2: SGHVS, FNYEAQ. The ends lost 5 bases at V and 3 bases at J; junction bases unmatched: 7. The CDR3 spells CASSPGLGVYEQYF. The CDR3 DNA follows: TGTGCCAGCAGCCCTGGACTAGGGGTCTACGAGCAGTACTTC.

There are a few counts of this clone. The chain combines TRBV7-2 with TRBJ1-2; a possible D gene is TRBD1 (5 bases). The germline V gene encodes CDR1 SGHTA and CDR2 FQGNSA. The CDR3 has 15 amino acids. The V end lost 1 base, the J end lost 3 bases, and 12 bases lay between the germline ends. The CDR3 here is CASSLVDRGDYGYTF. The CDR3 DNA follows: TGTGCCAGCAGCTTAGTCGATCGGGGGGACTATGGCTACACCTTC.

The J gene is TRBJ2-7, the V gene TRBV27, with 13 bases that match TRBD2. There are 20 residues in the CDR3. The V and J ends lost 2 bases and 5 bases, in that order; junction bases with no gene match: 18. Germline V gene sequence: CDR1 MNHEY, CDR2 SMNVEV (reference sequence). Here the CDR3 DNA reads TGTGCCAGCAGTTTAAGGATTCCAGGACTAGCGGGAGACGAAGGCCACGAGCAGTACTTC. Translation gives CASSLRIPGLAGDEGHEQYF.

J is TRBJ2-1 and V is TRBV5-1, with a possible D match to TRBD2 (5 bases). CDR3 size: 12 residues. V lost 5 bases to trimming and J lost 9 bases, with 12 bases between them. Germline-derived CDR1 and CDR2 are SGHRS and YFSETQ. The CDR3 DNA reads as TGCGCCAGCAGGGGTAACGGGGTTGAGCAGTTCTTC. It is translated as CASRGNGVEQFF.

The CDR3, as DNA: TGCGCCAGCAGGAAGACTAGCGGGAGTACAGATACGCAGTATTTT. It codes for CASRKTSGSTDTQYF. The rearrangement uses TRBV5-1 and TRBJ2-3, with 12 nucleotides matching TRBD2. Germline CDR1 and CDR2: SGHRS and YFSETQ. The CDR3 loop spans 15 amino acids. V dropped 5 bases and J dropped 3; count of bases not matched to a gene: 4.

This clone occurred a few times. The V and J genes are TRBV10-2 and TRBJ2-7; 11 bases match TRBD2. The germline V gene has CDR1 WSHSY and CDR2 SAAADI. The length of the CDR3 is 16 residues. J gave up 2 bases and V 5 bases, and 8 bases lay outside the gene matches. The DNA for the CDR3 is TGCGCCAGCAGTCAACCCGGGACTAGCGGAACCTACGAGCAGTACTTC. This encodes CASSQPGTSGTYEQYF.

J is TRBJ1-5 and V is TRBV28; 10 bases are a match to TRBD1. This CDR3 is 15 amino acids long. With 5 bases clipped from V and 7 bases from J, the junction kept 8 bases outside the gene matches. The V gene's germline CDR1 is MDHEN and CDR2 SYDVKM. The CDR3 loop reads CASSATGTGVQPQHF. The CDR3 DNA reads TGTGCCAGCAGTGCAACCGGGACAGGGGTGCAGCCCCAGCATTTT. Based on the CDR3 plus reference TRBV28 and TRBJ1-5, the full variable domain is DVKVTQSSRYLVKRTGEKVFLECVQDMDHENMFWYRQDPGLGLRLIYFSYDVKMKEKGDIPEGYSVSREKKERFSLILESASTNQTSMYLCASSATGTGVQPQHFGDGTRLSIL.

This clone appeared a few times. This rearrangement joins TRBV5-1 to TRBJ2-2; D is uncertain. V lost 5 bases and J lost 2, with 13 bases in between. This CDR3 has 15 amino acids. CDR1 and CDR2 (germline): SGHRS, YFSETQ. DNA of the CDR3: TGCGCCAGCAGGGCTACCGGGCTCAACACCGGGGAGCTGTTTTTT. Its protein is CASRATGLNTGELFF.

V gene TRBV6-8 combines with J gene TRBJ2-1, with TRBD2 matching 12 bases. The CDR3 has 18 residues. CDR1 MNHGY and CDR2 SAAAGT come from the germline V gene. V was pared by 6 bases and J by 8 bases, with 17 bases of the junction left unmatched. The DNA for the CDR3 is TGTGCCAGCAGCGGTTGGATTGGACTAGCGGGACTGGTGGATGAGCAGTTCTTC. Translating it yields CASSGWIGLAGLVDEQFF.

The rearrangement joins TRBV2 to TRBJ2-3; TRBD2 matches 14 bases. Trimming took 5 bases from V and 3 from J; bases not matched to a gene: 7. The CDR3 is 17 residues long. Germline V lookup: CDR1 SNHLY, CDR2 FYNNEI. The CDR3 is CASSRKGTSGRTDTQYF. The CDR3 bases are TGTGCCAGCAGTAGAAAAGGGACTAGCGGGAGAACAGATACGCAGTATTTT. Filled out from reference TRBV2 and TRBJ2-3, the complete variable domain reads EPEVTQTPSHQVTQMGQEVILRCVPISNHLYFYWYRQILGQKVEFLVSFYNNEISEKSEIFDDQFSVERPDGSNFTLKIRSTKLEDSAMYFCASSRKGTSGRTDTQYFGPGTRLTVL.